This TCR beta chain was documented in a study of cytomegalovirus exposure and HLA in healthy donors. Healthy bone marrow donors made up the cohort. Unrecorded immune exposure was likely among donors, who were nominally healthy when sampled. The PCR ran on 60 Vbeta and 13 Jbeta primers. Libraries were prepared by immunoSEQ multiplex PCR; TCRdb keeps only in-frame clonotypes and omits some of them. The data show some 120,000 clones, with 70% to 80% seen just once and 2% to 2.5% held by the top ten. Findings and caveats of the study: One later analysis reportedly identified an Asian-associated ancestry cluster that showed fewer N-insertions than the roughly 640-donor mean.

In regard to this clone: Its antigen remains unknown.

This CDR3 contains 14 residues. In germline, CDR1 is MNHEY, CDR2 SMNVEV (reference sequence). Trimming removed 3 bases at V and 4 bases at J, with 12 bases between. The chain employs TRBV27 and TRBJ1-1; D gene unclear. Sample: PBMCs. The sequence was obtained from a man younger than 35 in good health and CMV-seronegative. The CDR3, as DNA: TGTGCCAGCAGTTTCAATGGAGTGGGCACTGAAGCTTTCTTT. As protein: CASSFNGVGTEAFF.